A single sample is the source of the 22 T cell receptor beta chains below, sequenced in a study of blood T cells in healthy people across ages. Sample-barcoded 5' priming and a J-beta primer mix drove a second PCR of about 7 to 11 cycles. TCRdb used MiXCR to reprocess the 5' RACE reads, holding one entry per CDR3 protein. The sample has 1.5 million to 1.9 million distinct CDR3 sequences, about 45% seen once. The sample comprised blood. The receptors stem from a woman aged 18 to 35 in good health.

This clonotype appeared a few times. The chain recombines TRBV11-2 with TRBJ1-1; no clear D gene. CDR1 is SGHAT, CDR2 FQNNGV, per germline. V lost 3 bases and J lost 10, with 6 bases in between. CDR3 length: 10 amino acids. The CDR3 DNA reads TGTGCCAGCAGCTTTATTGGAGCTTTCTTT. Protein sequence: CASSFIGAFF.

This clonotype came up many times. The chain joins TRBV4-3 to TRBJ2-1; 7 bases line up with TRBD2. In germline, CDR1 is LGHNA, CDR2 YSLEER. The CDR3 has 14 amino acids. Germline trimming cut 4 bases from V and 8 bases from J; bases unmatched to any gene: 8. CDR3 sequence (DNA): TGCGCCAGCAGCCGCGGGACTAATAGTCATGAGCAGTTCTTC. This sequence encodes CASSRGTNSHEQFF.

This chain links TRBV15 with TRBJ1-2; D is uncertain. The CDR3 contains 12 residues. V was trimmed by 1 base and J by 3 bases, leaving 3 bases between them. Germline V lookup: CDR1 LNHNV, CDR2 YYDKDF (reference sequence). CDR3 amino acids: CATSRAHYGYTF. The CDR3 bases are TGTGCCACCAGCAGAGCCCACTATGGCTACACCTTC. The full variable domain, completed using reference TRBV15 and TRBJ1-2, is DAMVIQNPRYQVTQFGKPVTLSCSQTLNHNVMYWYQQKSSQAPKLLFHYYDKDFNNEADTPDNFQSRRPNTSFCFLDIRSPGLGDTAMYLCATSRAHYGYTFGSGTRLTVV.

This clonotype came up a few times. This rearrangement joins TRBV28 to TRBJ2-5, with D possibly being TRBD2 (5 bases). Matching the DNA end better, TRBJ2-7 makes the J call doubtful. The CDR3 spans 15 residues. Germline CDR1 is MDHEN and CDR2 is SYDVKM. The CDR3 nucleotides read TGTGCCAGCAGTCTCCCCTCGAGGGATACCTACGAGCAGTACTTC. This codes for CASSLPSRDTYEQYF.

This clonotype was observed a few times. The chain links TRBV25-1 to TRBJ2-1; 12 nucleotides align to TRBD2. Trimming took 2 bases from V and 4 from J; bases not matched to a gene: 18. The length of the CDR3 is 21 residues. Germline CDR1 and CDR2: MGHDK and SYGVNS. The CDR3 sequence is CASSENSDTWTSGIVYNEQFF. The CDR3 coding sequence is TGTGCCAGCAGTGAAAATTCGGACACTTGGACTAGCGGGATAGTTTACAATGAGCAGTTCTTC.

There are a few counts of this clonotype. J is TRBJ1-1 and V is TRBV5-1; TRBD1 matches at 8 bases. The CDR3 totals 14 residues. Losses at the gene ends were 3 bases for V and 1 base for J; bases not matched to a gene: 2. Germline V gene lookup returns CDR1 SGHRS and CDR2 YFSETQ. Here the CDR3 DNA reads TGCGCCAGCAGCTGGGGACAGGAGAACACTGAAGCTTTCTTT. It specifies CASSWGQENTEAFF.

The chain uses TRBV28 and TRBJ2-3; 9 bases agree with TRBD2. V gave up 3 bases and J gave up 5 bases; unmatched junction bases: 15. Germline V gene data show CDR1 as MDHEN and CDR2 as SYDVKM. The CDR3 loop spans 18 amino acids. The DNA for the CDR3 is TGTGCCAGCAGTTTTCCCCGTGGCGGGCGGGAGGGCCGAGATACGCAGTATTTT. It is translated as CASSFPRGGREGRDTQYF.

This rearrangement joins TRBV12-5 to TRBJ1-2; no clear D gene. This CDR3 has 15 residues. V lost 0 bases, J lost 2 bases, and 10 bases lay in between. The V gene's germline CDR1 is LGHNT and CDR2 FRNRAP. This chain's CDR3 is CASGLVIEGNYGYTF. As DNA, the CDR3 is TGTGCTAGTGGTTTGGTTATAGAAGGGAACTATGGCTACACCTTC.

This clonotype was seen repeatedly, ten times or more. The rearrangement uses TRBV29-1 and TRBJ2-1; D could derive from TRBD1 or TRBD2 (5 bases each). This CDR3 spans 12 amino acids. Germline V gene sequence: CDR1 SQVTM, CDR2 ANQGSEA. V was trimmed by 3 bases and J by 6 bases, leaving 9 bases between them. CDR3: CSVDGALNEQFF. The CDR3, as DNA: TGCAGCGTTGACGGGGCTCTCAATGAGCAGTTCTTC.

The chain employs TRBV15 and TRBJ2-1; D is uncertain. V lost 2 bases and J 7 bases, leaving 6 bases between the germline ends. The CDR3 loop spans 12 amino acids. From germline, CDR1 is LNHNV and CDR2 YYDKDF (reference sequence). The CDR3 spells CATSRKRNEQFF. DNA for the CDR3: TGTGCCACCAGCAGAAAAAGGAATGAGCAGTTCTTC.

The J gene is TRBJ2-1, the V gene TRBV5-1, with TRBD2 matching 15 bases. The CDR3 runs to 19 residues. The V segment lost 4 bases and the J segment 0 bases; nucleotides outside the gene matches: 8. In germline, CDR1 is SGHRS, CDR2 YFSETQ. CDR3 loop: CASSAPGLAGGPSYNEQFF. Here the CDR3 DNA reads TGCGCCAGCAGCGCACCGGGACTAGCGGGAGGACCCTCCTACAATGAGCAGTTCTTC.

The chain links TRBV20-1 to TRBJ2-1; TRBD2 aligns across 7 bases. V lost 6 bases to trimming and J lost 6 bases; unmatched junction nucleotides: 8. Germline assignment: CDR1 DFQATT and CDR2 SNEGSKA (reference sequence). The CDR3 is made up of 13 amino acids. The CDR3 nucleotides are TGCAGTGCGTGGGACCGCGGGGGCAATGAGCAGTTCTTC. Encoded protein: CSAWDRGGNEQFF.

This sequence joins TRBV27 and TRBJ1-1, with D tentatively TRBD1 (6 bases). Germline lookup yields CDR1 MNHEY and CDR2 SMNVEV (reference sequence). The CDR3 is 13 amino acids. V dropped 4 bases and J dropped 5 bases, with 11 bases sitting between them. The CDR3 DNA reads as TGTGCCAGCAGTTCCGTCCAGGGGACTGAAGCTTTCTTT. This codes for CASSSVQGTEAFF.

The chain recombines TRBV30 with TRBJ1-1, with a possible D match to TRBD1 (6 bases). The V end lost 5 bases, the J end lost 4 bases, and 11 bases lay between the germline ends. CDR1 and CDR2 (germline): GTSNPN, SVGIG (reference sequence). CDR3 length equals 12 residues. The CDR3 bases are TGTGCCTGGGACAGGTTGGCCACTGAAGCTTTCTTT. Translating gives CAWDRLATEAFF.

This clonotype was seen a few times. The chain couples TRBV9 to TRBJ2-7, with D unresolved. The CDR3 covers 16 residues. The germline CDR1 and CDR2 sequences are SGDLS and YYNGEE. V was shortened by 0 bases and J by 7 bases, with 20 bases between the two germline ends. CDR3 DNA sequence: TGTGCCAGCAGCGTAGAGTCTATTCCAGATTGGGATGAGCAGTACTTC. Amino acids: CASSVESIPDWDEQYF. The full variable domain, its missing parts supplied by reference TRBV9 and TRBJ2-7, is DSGVTQTPKHLITATGQRVTLRCSPRSGDLSVYWYQQSLDQGLQFLIQYYNGEERAKGNILERFSAQQFPDLHSELNLSSLELGDSALYFCASSVESIPDWDEQYFGPGTRLTVT.

The gene calls are TRBV28 and TRBJ2-7; 7 bases line up with TRBD1. V dropped 5 bases and J dropped 3; count of bases not matched to a gene: 1. CDR1 and CDR2 from the germline V gene are MDHEN and SYDVKM. The CDR3 runs to 12 residues. CDR3 nucleotides: TGTGCCAGCAGTACAGGGGACTACGAGCAGTACTTC. It translates to CASSTGDYEQYF.

About this clonotype itself: A read error is possible here, since a much larger clone lies one base away. The chain recombines TRBV12-3 or TRBV12-4 with TRBJ2-5; no definite D call. The DNA end lines up better with TRBJ2-1; the J call may be wrong. The CDR3 has 15 amino acids. In DNA, the CDR3 is TGTGCCAGCAGTCGAATTCAGTACAGTCAAGAGACCCAGTTCTTC. It encodes CASSRIQYSQETQFF.

This clonotype turned up a few times. This chain joins TRBV7-9 and TRBJ1-5; 7 bases line up with TRBD1. The V segment lost 2 bases and the J segment 1 base; nucleotides outside the gene matches: 5. There are 16 residues in the CDR3. CDR1 SEHNR and CDR2 FQNEAQ come from the germline V gene (reference sequence). The CDR3 region is CASSLTGDLSNQPQHF. DNA of the CDR3: TGTGCCAGCAGCTTAACAGGGGACCTGAGCAATCAGCCCCAGCATTTT. The variable domain in full, with the rest retrieved from reference TRBV7-9 and TRBJ1-5, is DTGVSQNPRHKITKRGQNVTFRCDPISEHNRLYWYRQTLGQGPEFLTYFQNEAQLEKSRLLSDRFSAERPKGSFSTLEIQRTEQGDSAMYLCASSLTGDLSNQPQHFGDGTRLSIL.

This clonotype turned up a few times. J is TRBJ1-1 and V is TRBV20-1, with no clear D. Germline lookup yields CDR1 DFQATT and CDR2 SNEGSKA (reference sequence). Trimming removed 0 bases at V and 1 base at J, with 12 bases between. This CDR3 has 15 amino acids. In DNA form, the CDR3 reads TGCAGTGCTAGAGAGATTGGGCGGTCGAACACTGAAGCTTTCTTT. Translation gives CSAREIGRSNTEAFF.

The rearrangement joins TRBV20-1 to TRBJ2-7; D unresolved. Germline V gives CDR1 DFQATT, CDR2 SNEGSKA (reference sequence). This CDR3 has 13 amino acids. Trimming cost V 6 bases and J 3 bases, with 15 bases left between them. Here the CDR3 DNA reads TGCAGTGCCCCCAGGCCTACCCACTACGAGCAGTACTTC. Residues: CSAPRPTHYEQYF.

The chain is built from TRBV4-2 and TRBJ1-2; maybe TRBD1 (6 bases). CDR1 LGHNA and CDR2 YNFKEQ come from the germline V gene. Deletions cut 0 bases from V and 4 bases from J, with 12 bases between. The CDR3 spans 15 residues. CDR3 region: CASSQDLAGAYGYTF. DNA for the CDR3: TGTGCCAGCAGCCAAGATCTTGCGGGGGCCTATGGCTACACCTTC.

The sample holds a few counts of this clonotype. V is TRBV5-6 and J is TRBJ1-1, with D unclear. V lost 7 bases, J lost 1 base, and 11 bases lay in between. CDR1 is SGHDT and CDR2 is YYEEEE in the germline V gene. The CDR3 totals 13 residues. The CDR3 spells CASVGLGNTEAFF. The CDR3 DNA sequence: TGTGCCAGCGTCGGTTTGGGGAACACTGAAGCTTTCTTT.